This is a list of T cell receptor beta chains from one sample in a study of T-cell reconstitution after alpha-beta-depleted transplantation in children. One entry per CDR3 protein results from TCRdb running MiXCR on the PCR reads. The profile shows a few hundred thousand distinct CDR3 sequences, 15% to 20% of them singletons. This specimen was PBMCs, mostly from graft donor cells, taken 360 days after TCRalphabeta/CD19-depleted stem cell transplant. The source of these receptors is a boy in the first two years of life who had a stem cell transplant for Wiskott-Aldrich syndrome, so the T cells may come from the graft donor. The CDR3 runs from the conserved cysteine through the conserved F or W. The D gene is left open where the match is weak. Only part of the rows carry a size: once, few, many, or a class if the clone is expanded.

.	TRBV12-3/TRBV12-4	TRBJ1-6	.	TGTGCCACCGCGGGGGGGAGGCATTCACCCCTCCACTTT	CATAGGRHSPLHF
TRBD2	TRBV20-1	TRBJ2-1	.	TGCTGTGCTAGGGGACTAGCGGGAGGGCCCTCCTACAATGAGCAGTTCTTC	CCARGLAGGPSYNEQFF
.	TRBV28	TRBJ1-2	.	TGTGCCAGCAGTTTCCAGGGGTACAACTATGGCTACACCTTC	CASSFQGYNYGYTF
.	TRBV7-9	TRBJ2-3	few	TGTGCCAGCAGCTTAGTCGAGCGGAGCTTCACAGATACGCAGTATTTT	CASSLVERSFTDTQYF
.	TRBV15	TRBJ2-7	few	TGTGCCACCAGCAGAGATCTTCTGAGGGGCTACGAGCAGTACTTC	CATSRDLLRGYEQYF
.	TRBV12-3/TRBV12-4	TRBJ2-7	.	TGTGCCAGCAGTTTAAAACAGTTAGACTACGAGCAGTACTTC	CASSLKQLDYEQYF
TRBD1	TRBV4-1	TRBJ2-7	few	TGCGCCAGCAGCCAGATCCCGCCGGGACAGGTAATGTTTCCCTACGAGCAGTACTTC	CASSQIPPGQVMFPYEQYF
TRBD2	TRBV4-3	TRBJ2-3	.	TGCGCCAGCAGCCAAGGGGGCGGGAGGGCCGGCACAGATACGCAGTATTTT	CASSQGGGRAGTDTQYF
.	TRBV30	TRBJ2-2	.	TGTGCCTGGAGTGTATGGGAAGCCGGGGAGCTGTTTTTT	CAWSVWEAGELFF
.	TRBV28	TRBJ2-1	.	TGTGCCAGCAGTTTCCTCTCAACTGTGCTTTTGAATGAGCATTTCTTC	CASSFLSTVLLNEHFF
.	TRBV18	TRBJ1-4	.	TGTGCCAGCTCACCAGAAGTGTCCTTTAATGAAAAACTGTTTTTT	CASSPEVSFNEKLFF
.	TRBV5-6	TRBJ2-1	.	TGTGCCAGCAGCTTGGTCGAGCGTACCTACAATGAGCAGTTCTTC	CASSLVERTYNEQFF
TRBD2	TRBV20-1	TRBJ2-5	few	TGCAGTGCTACACGCACAGCGGGGGGGCATGGGACCCAGTACTTC	CSATRTAGGHGTQYF
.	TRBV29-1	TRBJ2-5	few	TGCAGCGTCTTTCACCGCTTTAGTGACCAAGAGACCCAGTACTTC	CSVFHRFSDQETQYF
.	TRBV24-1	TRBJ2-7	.	TGTGCCACCAGTGATTTGCCAGGGAGGAGTATCGGCGAGCAGTACTTC	CATSDLPGRSIGEQYF
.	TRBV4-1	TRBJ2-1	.	TGCGCCAGCAGCCCCGGGGTAGTGAGCAATGAGCAGTTCTTC	CASSPGVVSNEQFF
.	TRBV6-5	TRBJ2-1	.	TGTGCCAGCAGTTACTCGGGACTTTCCTCCTGGAATGAGCAGTTCTTC	CASSYSGLSSWNEQFF
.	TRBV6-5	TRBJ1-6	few	TGTGCCAGCAGTTACTCGGCCAGCGGGGGGAGCTCCTATAATTCACCCCTCCACTTT	CASSYSASGGSSYNSPLHF
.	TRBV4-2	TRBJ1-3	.	TGTGCCAGCAGCCAAGCGGGGGTCGGTGGAAACACCATATATTTT	CASSQAGVGGNTIYF
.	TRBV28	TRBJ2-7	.	TGTGCCAGCAACGACAGCTACGAGCAGTACTTC	CASNDSYEQYF
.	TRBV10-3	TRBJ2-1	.	TGTGCCATCACGGCGGATCAATACAATGAGCAGTTCTTC	CAITADQYNEQFF
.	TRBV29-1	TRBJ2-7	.	TGCAGCGTGGCAGGGGTGCCCTACGAGCAGTACTTC	CSVAGVPYEQYF
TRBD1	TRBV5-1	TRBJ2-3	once	TGCGCCAGCAGCTTGACCGGGACAGAAGATACGCAGTATTTT	CASSLTGTEDTQYF
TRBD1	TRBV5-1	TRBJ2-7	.	TGCGCCAGCAGCTCCCAAGGGACAGGGGGCGACGAGCAGTACTTC	CASSSQGTGGDEQYF
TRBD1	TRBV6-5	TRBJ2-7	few	TGTGCCAGCAGTTACTCCCCGGGACAGGGGTTTTACGAGCAGTACTTC	CASSYSPGQGFYEQYF
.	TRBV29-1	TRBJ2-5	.	TGCAGCGCCGGAGGGGCGATTGGGACCCAGTACTTC	CSAGGAIGTQYF
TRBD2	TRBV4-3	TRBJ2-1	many	TGCGCCAGCAGCCAAGGACCAGCGGGAGGGCCCTACAATGAGCAGTTCTTC	CASSQGPAGGPYNEQFF
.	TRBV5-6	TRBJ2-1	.	TGTGCCAGCAGCTTGCAGGGACCAAATGAGCAGTTCTTC	CASSLQGPNEQFF
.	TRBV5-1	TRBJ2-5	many	TGCGCCAGCAGCCCTAACAAGAGGTACCAAGAGACCCAGTACTTC	CASSPNKRYQETQYF
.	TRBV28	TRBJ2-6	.	TGTGCCAGCCGTACCGACAGCTACCGGCTCAACGTCCTGACTTTC	CASRTDSYRLNVLTF
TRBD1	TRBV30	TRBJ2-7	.	TGTGCCTGGAGCCCCGGGACAGGGGTCGAGCAGTACTTC	CAWSPGTGVEQYF
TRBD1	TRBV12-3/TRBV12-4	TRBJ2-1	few	TGTGCCAGCAGTCCTAGGGGACAGTCTAATGAGCAGTTCTTC	CASSPRGQSNEQFF
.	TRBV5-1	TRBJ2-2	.	TGCGCCAGCAGCTCGTCCCCAGCCCCCGGGGAGCTGTTTTTT	CASSSSPAPGELFF
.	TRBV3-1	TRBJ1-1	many	TGTGCCAGCAGCCAAGATAGAAGGAGAGCGAACACTGAAGCTTTCTTT	CASSQDRRRANTEAFF
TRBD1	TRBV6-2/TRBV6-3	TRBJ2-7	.	TGTGCCAGCAGTTACTCCGGCGTGGCAGGGGGCCCCTACGAGCAGTACTTC	CASSYSGVAGGPYEQYF
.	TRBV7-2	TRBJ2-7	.	TGTGCCAGCAGCTTAGTGGGGACGGGAGCGATCTACGAGCAGTACTTC	CASSLVGTGAIYEQYF
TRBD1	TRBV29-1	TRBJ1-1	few	TGCAGCGTTAGTTTTCTTGGGACAGGGGCACCCACTGAAGCTTTCTTT	CSVSFLGTGAPTEAFF
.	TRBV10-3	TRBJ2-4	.	TGTGCCATCAGTGCGGGGACCCTAGCCAAAAACATTCAGTACTTC	CAISAGTLAKNIQYF
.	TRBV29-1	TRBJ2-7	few	TGCAGCGCTCAGGACGAATCCCCCTACGAGCAGTACTTC	CSAQDESPYEQYF
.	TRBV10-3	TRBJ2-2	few	TGTGCCATCAGGACCGAGAACACCGGGGAGCTGTTTTTT	CAIRTENTGELFF
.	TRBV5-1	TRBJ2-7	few	TGCGCCAGCAGCTTGTGGCCCGGGGGCCTCTACGAGCAGTACTTC	CASSLWPGGLYEQYF
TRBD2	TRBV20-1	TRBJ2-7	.	TGCAGTGCTAGAGGCGGGAGGGTCTACGAGCAGTACTTC	CSARGGRVYEQYF
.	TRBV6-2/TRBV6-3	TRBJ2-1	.	TGTGCCAGCAGTTACCTTTCGGACCAAAGGGTCTTC	CASSYLSDQRVF
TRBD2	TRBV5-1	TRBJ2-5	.	TGCGCCAGCAGCTGGGGACTAGCGGGAGTTCAAGAGACCCAGTACTTC	CASSWGLAGVQETQYF
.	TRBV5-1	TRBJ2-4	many	TGCGCCAGCAGCTTAGGTGTGGTTGACATTCAGTACTTC	CASSLGVVDIQYF
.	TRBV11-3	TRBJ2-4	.	TGTGCCAGCAGCCAAGAACTAGCTTTAGCCAAAAACATTCAGTACTTC	CASSQELALAKNIQYF
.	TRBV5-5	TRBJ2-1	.	TGTGCCAGCAGCTTGGAACTAGACGGTCGTGAGCAGTTCTTC	CASSLELDGREQFF
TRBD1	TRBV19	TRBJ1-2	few	TGTGCCAGTAGTGACAGGGACGCCTATGGCTACACCTTC	CASSDRDAYGYTF
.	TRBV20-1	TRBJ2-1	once	TGCAGTGCTAGAGATTTCCCGCAGAAGGAGACTACCTACAATGAGCAGTTCTTC	CSARDFPQKETTYNEQFF
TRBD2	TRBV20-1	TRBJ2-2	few	TGCAGTGCTAGCCGACTAGCGGGACCCGGGGAGCTGTTTTTT	CSASRLAGPGELFF